The sequence of this T cell receptor beta chain was determined in a study of T cells in Graves' hyperthyroidism and ophthalmopathy. Broader study findings: Among thyroid clonotypes expanded above 0.001, most also appeared in blood.

As to this clonotype: Antigen specificity is unknown.

CDR1 is SNHLY, CDR2 FYNNEI, per germline. The CDR3 is made up of 12 amino acids. Authors of the study amplified TCR beta CDR3 regions from RNA transcripts. An initial round of RT-PCR targeting the TCR CDR3 relied on the HTBI primer set. TCRdb itself ran the multiplex PCR reads through MiXCR, one entry per CDR3 protein. Here the sample spans around 580,000 distinct CDR3 sequences, just over 45% being singletons. Those with hyperthyroidism were 18 to 65 years old, newly diagnosed, and ill for under 2 months. This rearrangement joins TRBV2 to TRBJ2-5; D may be TRBD2 (6 bases). The end of the DNA is better explained by TRBJ2-1, so the J call may be wrong. The source material was peripheral blood or thyroid tissue (not recorded which). The sequence was obtained from a young woman with Graves' hyperthyroidism. DNA of the CDR3: TGTGCCAGCAGTCCGCCTAGCGATGAGCAGTTCTTC. It specifies CASSPPSDEQFF.